These 18 T cell receptor beta chains came from one sample sequenced in a study of monozygotic twins with inflammatory bowel disease. Using the 5' RACE reads, TCRdb records one entry per CDR3 protein without DNA. Across under 350,000 distinct CDR3 sequences, the top ten clones capture less than 6.5% of the sample. Material for sequencing was blood. Receptor source: a human donor with ulcerative colitis or Crohn's disease, or a healthy co-twin of an affected twin (not recorded which).

This chain links TRBV5-6 with TRBJ2-3. There are 11 residues in the CDR3. Per germline, CDR1 SGHDT and CDR2 YYEEEE. The CDR3 reads CASSFANTQYF.

The chain combines TRBV13 with TRBJ1-2; TCRdb's D gene call, TRBD1, goes unchecked for lack of DNA. The germline CDR1 and CDR2 sequences are PRHDT and FYEKMQ (reference sequence). The CDR3 has 14 amino acids. The CDR3 is CASSLSGRRYGYTF.

This chain joins TRBV7-2 and TRBJ1-6; TCRdb outputs TRBD1, but without DNA this stays unchecked. The CDR3 extends over 16 amino acids. Germline-derived CDR1 and CDR2 are SGHTA and FQGNSA. This CDR3 reads CASSSKTGGRSSPLHF.

The CDR3 sequence is CASSTASSGRISYEQYF. The rearrangement joins TRBV5-1 to TRBJ2-7; TCRdb outputs TRBD2, but without DNA this stays unchecked. Germline V gene data show CDR1 as SGHRS and CDR2 as YFSETQ. The CDR3 is 17 residues long.

The V gene is TRBV5-4, the J gene TRBJ2-3; TCRdb names TRBD2, which stays unverified in the absence of DNA. The CDR3 has 17 residues. CDR1 and CDR2 from the germline V gene are SGHNT and YYREEE (reference sequence). CDR3 region: CASSLGLAQGVADTQYF.

The rearrangement joins TRBV27 to TRBJ2-7; TCRdb's D gene call, TRBD2, goes unchecked for lack of DNA. CDR1 is MNHEY and CDR2 is SMNVEV in the germline V gene (reference sequence). The CDR3 extends over 15 amino acids. CDR3 amino acids: CASSFLGGGWYEQYF.

The V call is TRBV7-8, the J call TRBJ1-4; TCRdb returns TRBD1, unconfirmable since there is no DNA. From germline, CDR1 is SGHVS and CDR2 FQNEAQ. The CDR3 is 15 amino acids. CDR3 sequence reads: CASSPYRGVNEKLFF.

The chain recombines TRBV7-6 with TRBJ2-5; TCRdb proposes TRBD1, but this gene call is untestable without DNA. The germline CDR1 and CDR2 sequences are SGHVS and FNYEAQ. The CDR3 sequence is 16 residues long. CDR3 in amino acids: CASSLAGTTTQETQYF.

The rearrangement links TRBV7-2 to TRBJ2-7; TCRdb lists TRBD2, though no DNA is available to test this call. There are 15 residues in the CDR3. The germline V gene has CDR1 SGHTA and CDR2 FQGNSA. This CDR3 is CASSLQSGNGYEQYF.

This sequence joins TRBV29-1 and TRBJ1-1; TCRdb outputs TRBD1, but without DNA this stays unchecked. CDR1 SQVTM and CDR2 ANQGSEA come from the germline V gene. The CDR3 is made up of 12 amino acids. CDR3 in amino acids: CSVVGTGTEAFF.

The J gene is TRBJ1-5, the V gene TRBV4-3; TCRdb's assignment of TRBD1 cannot be checked, as there is no DNA. This CDR3 spans 14 amino acids. Per the germline V gene, CDR1 is LGHNA and CDR2 is YSLEER. The CDR3 sequence is CASSQTVHDQPQHF.

The rearrangement links TRBV28 to TRBJ1-6. The CDR3 sequence is 14 residues long. The V gene's germline CDR1 is MDHEN and CDR2 SYDVKM. This chain's CDR3 is CASRGPFLGPPLHF.

The chain employs TRBV11-2 and TRBJ2-3; the TCRdb D gene call, TRBD2, has no DNA to confirm it. Germline V gene data show CDR1 as SGHAT and CDR2 as FQNNGV. This CDR3 region has 18 residues. The CDR3 sequence is CASSLVGLASGSTDTQYF.

The V call is TRBV6-2 or TRBV6-3, the J call TRBJ2-7; TCRdb names TRBD2, which stays unverified in the absence of DNA. The CDR3 has 19 amino acids. In germline, CDR1 is MNHEY, CDR2 SVGEGT. The CDR3 here is CASSYPEWGSGAPSYEQYF.

The rearrangement joins TRBV7-3 to TRBJ2-7; the TCRdb D gene call, TRBD2, has no DNA to confirm it. Germline V gene sequence: CDR1 SGHTA, CDR2 FQGTGA. CDR3 length: 14 residues. The CDR3 loop reads CASSFQGSPSEQYF.

This chain joins TRBV25-1 and TRBJ1-5; the D gene TCRdb calls, TRBD1, cannot be checked with no DNA. The CDR3 is 12 residues long. The germline V gene has CDR1 MGHDK and CDR2 SYGVNS. This CDR3 is CASSTGFQPQHF.

J is TRBJ1-2 and V is TRBV28. This CDR3 has 12 residues. Germline loops: CDR1 MDHEN, CDR2 SYDVKM. CDR3 loop: CASSLSSYGYTF.

The chain couples TRBV4-3 to TRBJ2-3. The CDR3 contains 13 residues. CDR1 is LGHNA and CDR2 is YSLEER in the germline V gene. CDR3 residues: CASSPESHGTQYF.